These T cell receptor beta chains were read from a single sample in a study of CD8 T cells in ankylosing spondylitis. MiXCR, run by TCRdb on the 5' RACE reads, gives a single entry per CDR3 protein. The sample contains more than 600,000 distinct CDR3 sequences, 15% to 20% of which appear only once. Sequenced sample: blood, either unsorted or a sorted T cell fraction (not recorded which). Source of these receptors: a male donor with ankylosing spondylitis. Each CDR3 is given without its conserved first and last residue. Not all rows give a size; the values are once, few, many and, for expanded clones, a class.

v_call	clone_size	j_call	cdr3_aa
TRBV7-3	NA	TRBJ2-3	ASSFGTSGGDDTQY
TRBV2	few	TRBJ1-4	ASSEAGEKLF
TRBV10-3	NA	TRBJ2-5	AISTEQMGMRETQY
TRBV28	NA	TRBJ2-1	ASGKREGTYNEQF
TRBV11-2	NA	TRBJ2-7	ASSPRWEGYEQY
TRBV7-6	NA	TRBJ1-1	ASSARRGSEAF
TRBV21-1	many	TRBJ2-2	ASSRKWGGELF
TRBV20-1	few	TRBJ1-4	SAGRSGATNEKLF
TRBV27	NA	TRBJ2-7	ASSLEAGTTLYEQY
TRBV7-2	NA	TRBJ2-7	ASSLGGAASEQY
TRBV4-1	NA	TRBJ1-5	ASSQEIPTNQPQH
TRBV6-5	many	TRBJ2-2	ASSYRAGELF
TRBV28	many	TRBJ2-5	ASSWQETQY
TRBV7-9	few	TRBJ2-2	ASTSDSHNTGELF
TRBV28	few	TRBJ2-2	ASSPEGQGSSGELF
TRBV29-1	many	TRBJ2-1	SVVEGWNEQF
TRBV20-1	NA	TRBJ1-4	SARNRATNEKLF
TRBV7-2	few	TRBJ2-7	ASSLGGRPLHEQY
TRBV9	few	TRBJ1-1	ASSVDGDGEAF
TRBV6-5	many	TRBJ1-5	ASSYRGNQPQH
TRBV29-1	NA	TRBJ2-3	SVVRGKFGTDTQY
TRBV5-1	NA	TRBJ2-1	ASSFQGQYYNEQF
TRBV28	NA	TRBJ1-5	ASLGYSNQPQH
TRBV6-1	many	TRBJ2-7	ASSKPGQGIWEQY
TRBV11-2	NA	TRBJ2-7	ASRLNSGVYEQY
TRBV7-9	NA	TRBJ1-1	ASSLERGGDTEAF
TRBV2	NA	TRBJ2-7	ASSEQGGAYEQY
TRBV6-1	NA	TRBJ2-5	ASKRIETQY
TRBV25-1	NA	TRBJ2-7	ASSSALEQY
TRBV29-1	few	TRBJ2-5	SVVVWQKETQY
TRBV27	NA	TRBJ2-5	ASSLLSTGGEETQY
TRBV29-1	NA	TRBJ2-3	SVDVQANTDTQY
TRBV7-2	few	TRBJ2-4	ASSSRPGLAAH
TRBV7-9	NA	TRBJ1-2	ASSTLGTGPYGYT
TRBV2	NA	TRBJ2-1	ASSESSGRLRDEQF
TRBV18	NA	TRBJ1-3	ASSGDSRSGNTIY
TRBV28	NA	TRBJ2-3	ASSFSGQVRQY
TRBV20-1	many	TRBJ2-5	SASYLETQY
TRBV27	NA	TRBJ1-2	ASSRTGYSYGYT
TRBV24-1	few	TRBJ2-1	ATSADRAGYNEQF
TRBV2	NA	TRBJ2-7	ASIGLAYEQY
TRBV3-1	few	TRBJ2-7	ASSPGQGLGYEQY
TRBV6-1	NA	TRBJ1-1	ASHYTEAF
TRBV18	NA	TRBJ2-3	ASSPSQAGATDTQY
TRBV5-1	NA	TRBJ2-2	ASSAGTANTGELF
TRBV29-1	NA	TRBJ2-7	SVGPDGLYEQY
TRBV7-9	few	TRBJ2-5	ASSLTAVQETQY
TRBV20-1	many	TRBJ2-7	SGRGRNGIEQY
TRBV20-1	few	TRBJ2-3	SAKSKREHPDTQY
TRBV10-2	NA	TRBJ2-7	ASSEVLYEQY
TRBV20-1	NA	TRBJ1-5	SATRGESLQPQH
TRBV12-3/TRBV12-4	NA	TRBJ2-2	ASTQWGNGGGGELF